The clone carrying this TCR beta chain was observed a handful of times. The antigen remains undetermined. The data originate from a study of glioma-infiltrating T cells. The length of the CDR3 is 13 residues. Trimming pared 7 bases from V and 2 bases from J, leaving 12 bases between. CDR1 is LGHDT, CDR2 YNNKEL, per germline (reference sequence). Findings and limits, study-wide: Tissue and blood shared very few CDR3 sequences. Tissue-blood divergence was below expectation in non-neoplastic patients, above in gliomas.

The iRepertoire nested amplicon-rescue multiplex PCR amplified TCR alpha and beta CDR3s from RNA. TCRdb itself ran the multiplex PCR reads through MiXCR, one entry per CDR3 protein. The sample records tens of thousands of distinct CDR3 sequences, approximately 22% being singletons. The source is a human donor with low-grade glioma or glioblastoma, undergoing nonglioma brain surgery, or in good health (not recorded which). This chain uses TRBV3-1 with TRBJ2-7; perhaps TRBD1 as D (6 bases). The sequencing sample was made of glioma tissue, nonneoplastic brain tissue, or PBMCs (not recorded which). Here the CDR3 DNA reads TGTGCCAGCAAGATGGGACACACCTACGAGCAGTACTTC. It encodes CASKMGHTYEQYF.